The rows below give T cell receptor beta chains drawn from one sample of a study of T-cell memory formation after mild COVID-19. A single record per CDR3 protein comes from TCRdb applying MiXCR to the 5' RACE reads. The sample lists around 200,000 distinct CDR3 sequences; roughly 10% were seen once. The sequenced sample was PBMCs or a T cell subset sorted from them (not recorded which). The receptors come from a man between 18 and 35 years old who had mild COVID-19 (a few samples of this study predate the infection). Cell type and time point are not known. Both conserved end residues are part of each CDR3. A D gene is named only where the DNA matches it firmly. Clone size is stated in some rows and not others, as once, few, many or a class when expanded.

TRBJ1-2 | TRBV11-2 | - | - | CASSLGREVYYTF | TGTGCCAGCAGCTTAGGCAGGGAGGTGTACTACACCTTC
TRBJ1-1 | TRBV12-3/TRBV12-4 | - | - | CASVPRRRGANTEAFF | TGTGCCAGCGTCCCTAGGAGGAGAGGGGCGAACACTGAAGCTTTCTTT
TRBJ1-1 | TRBV29-1 | TRBD1 | - | CSVEGTGGTEAFF | TGCAGCGTTGAAGGGACAGGGGGAACTGAAGCTTTCTTT
TRBJ1-5 | TRBV7-9 | TRBD1 | - | CASSSGQAPNQPQHF | TGTGCCAGCAGCTCGGGACAGGCGCCAAATCAGCCCCAGCATTTT
TRBJ1-3 | TRBV4-3 | - | - | CASSHLVGNTIYF | TGCGCCAGCAGCCATTTGGTCGGAAACACCATATATTTT
TRBJ2-5 | TRBV20-1 | TRBD2 | many | CSAAKGLAGETQYF | TGCAGTGCCGCCAAGGGACTAGCGGGGGAGACCCAGTACTTC
TRBJ2-7 | TRBV7-2 | TRBD2 | - | CASSGRVPGLAGDTLYEQYF | TGTGCCAGCAGCGGACGAGTTCCGGGACTAGCGGGGGATACCCTTTACGAGCAGTACTTC
TRBJ1-5 | TRBV3-1 | - | - | CASSRGNNQPQHF | TGTGCCAGCAGCCGCGGGAACAATCAGCCCCAGCATTTT
TRBJ1-4 | TRBV9 | TRBD1 | - | CASSPRGRDNEKLFF | TGTGCCAGCAGCCCCAGGGGGAGGGATAATGAAAAACTGTTTTTT
TRBJ2-3 | TRBV7-2 | - | - | CASSLEATAGLNTQYF | TGTGCCAGCAGCTTAGAGGCCACGGCAGGGTTGAATACGCAGTATTTT
TRBJ1-5 | TRBV15 | - | few | CATALQGYQPQHF | TGTGCCACAGCATTACAGGGATATCAGCCCCAGCATTTT
TRBJ1-1 | TRBV11-2 | TRBD1 | - | CASSPRQGPNTEAFF | TGTGCCAGCAGCCCTCGACAGGGGCCGAACACTGAAGCTTTCTTT
TRBJ2-3 | TRBV20-1 | TRBD2 | many | CSANSGGDASTDTQYF | TGCAGTGCTAATAGCGGGGGAGACGCTAGCACAGATACGCAGTATTTT
TRBJ2-3 | TRBV5-1 | TRBD2 | - | CASSPGGVAGGDTQYF | TGCGCCAGCTCACCTGGCGGAGTAGCGGGGGGAGATACGCAGTATTTT
TRBJ2-3 | TRBV7-2 | TRBD2 | many | CASSPGLNTDTQYF | TGTGCCAGCAGCCCGGGACTAAACACAGATACGCAGTATTTT
TRBJ2-3 | TRBV20-1 | TRBD1 | few | CSARRGQSADTQYF | TGCAGTGCTAGGAGGGGGCAGTCCGCAGATACGCAGTATTTT
TRBJ2-3 | TRBV7-2 | TRBD1 | - | CASSLAQGPTDTQYF | TGTGCCAGCAGCTTAGCACAGGGGCCCACAGATACGCAGTATTTT
TRBJ2-3 | TRBV16 | - | few | CASSQSAGRRTDTQYF | TGTGCCAGCAGCCAATCAGCAGGGCGCCGCACAGATACGCAGTATTTT
TRBJ2-5 | TRBV10-3 | TRBD1 | - | CATRPWDSQTPPPAGQETQYF | TGTGCCACCCGTCCTTGGGACAGCCAGACGCCTCCCCCAGCCGGACAAGAGACCCAGTACTTC
TRBJ2-3 | TRBV24-1 | TRBD1 | - | CATSDFEIKPGQGYTWSDTQYF | TGTGCCACCAGTGACTTCGAAATTAAACCGGGACAGGGATATACGTGGTCAGATACGCAGTATTTT
TRBJ2-7 | TRBV7-2 | TRBD2 | - | CASSSPGLAYEQYF | TGTGCCAGCAGCTCCCCGGGACTAGCCTACGAGCAGTACTTC
TRBJ2-2 | TRBV5-1 | - | many | CASTPPVEGGTGELFF | TGCGCCAGCACCCCCCCCGTGGAGGGAGGCACCGGGGAGCTGTTTTTT
TRBJ2-5 | TRBV5-1 | - | many | CASSLAVRLDQETQYF | TGCGCCAGCAGCTTGGCCGTACGACTAGACCAAGAGACCCAGTACTTC
TRBJ2-3 | TRBV5-1 | TRBD2 | few | CASSRGEGLAGTDTQYF | TGCGCCAGCAGCCGTGGGGAGGGGCTAGCGGGGACAGATACGCAGTATTTT
TRBJ1-6 | TRBV11-2 | - | - | CASSFVRAGANSPLHF | TGTGCCAGCAGCTTTGTTCGTGCCGGGGCTAATTCACCCCTCCACTTT